This section outlines one TCR beta chain sequence together with its context. The clone's antigen remains unknown. Base qualities are not at hand, and no much larger clone is one base apart. Preparation of the library involved 5' RACE. The reads were generated on a NextSeq 500. In the TCR library protocol, unique molecular identifiers were attached to individual cDNA molecules to correct for PCR bias and sequencing error. Both TCR alpha and beta chains were sequenced, and tight co-correlation was observed between alpha and beta sequence abundances in each sample. In the source study's methods: Decombinator V4 was used to annotate the V gene, J gene and CDR3 of the TCR sequences. TCRs were defined as expanded if a significant change between any two time points was detected under a Poisson model with p below 0.0001. TCR abundances were normalised to the total number of TCRs sequenced in each sample and reported as counts per million. VDJdb, accessed 1 November 2021, was searched for CMV, EBV and SARS-CoV-2 annotated TCRs, excluding TCRs annotated for multiple antigens. The public reads were reanalyzed by TCRdb: fastp trimming at Q25, MiXCR alignment, in-frame beta chains only. Each entry merges the rows of one CDR3 protein and shows their most common DNA and genes. In this record, the V and J calls reflect TCRdb's handling and not the investigators' own analysis. This sample holds nearly 95,000 distinct CDR3 sequences; about 15% were observed only once. In total, the top ten clones hold around 5% of the sample.

A case-control design nested within a healthcare worker cohort in London, UK, was used, with weekly nasopharyngeal swab PCR tests and blood sampling performed. Between 23 and 31 March 2020, the week of the UK lockdown, healthcare workers were enrolled and then followed up weekly for as long as 16 weeks. This sample is part of a study of early T cells in non-severe SARS-CoV-2 infection (dated by TCRdb to about 2021). For context, the study as a whole: TCR sequencing used bulk RNA from unsorted whole blood, so alpha and beta chains could not be paired.

The research as a whole found: Matching against VDJdb was skewed toward anti-spike CD8 responses, likely underestimated virus-specific expansions, and missed private and CD4 specificities.

The receptor was derived from an adult who was a healthcare worker with PCR-confirmed SARS-CoV-2 infection or an uninfected control (not recorded which). This specimen consisted of whole blood, obtained at baseline.

The DNA sequence follows: TGTGCCAGCAGTTTGAGCGGTAGGACAGATACGCAGTATTTT. Translated, it reads CASSLSGRTDTQYF. Recombination joined TRBV27 with TRBJ2-3; a weak D assignment points to TRBD2 (5 bases agree). V loses 3 bases of germline sequence and J loses 3 bases, and the interval between the two ends is 10 bases. The CDR3 sequence holds 14 residues, the cysteine and phenylalanine included. Just the 42-base CDR3 DNA is kept, in frame starting at base 1. For CDR1 and CDR2, the germline V gene (reference sequence) lists MNHEY and SMNVEV.